This entry lists 25 T cell receptor beta chains sequenced from one sample in a study of PD-1 blockade in classical Hodgkin lymphoma. Profiling relied on immunoSEQ multiplex PCR, and the TCRdb table lists in-frame clones only, not all of them. This sample has about 110,000 clones, with about nine tenths found just once. Specified time point: cycle 4 day 1 (C4D1), after around six weeks of nivolumab. Every patient relapsed after autologous stem cell transplantation, and brentuximab vedotin exposure varied. This sample comprised peripheral blood mononuclear cells (PBMCs), obtained before the fourth cycle of nivolumab. The receptors come from a human donor with classical Hodgkin lymphoma.

This chain uses TRBV29-1 with TRBJ1-2; D gene unclear. The V and J ends lost 1 base and 6 bases respectively, with 9 bases between them. Looked up from germline, CDR1 is SQVTM and CDR2 is ANQGSEA. The CDR3 length is 12 residues. In nucleotides, the CDR3 is TGCAGCGTTGAAGGGCAGAACGATGGCTACACCTTC. Its translation is CSVEGQNDGYTF.

The rearrangement links TRBV6-5 to TRBJ1-2; D remains unclear. CDR3 length: 15 residues. Germline V gives CDR1 MNHEY, CDR2 SVGAGI. The germline V and J ends were trimmed by 0 bases and 0 bases, with 8 bases remaining between them. CDR3 in DNA: TGTGCCAGCAGTTACTCGGACGGTCCTAACTATGGCTACACCTTC. Protein sequence: CASSYSDGPNYGYTF.

The chain joins TRBV9 to TRBJ2-7; 10 bases match TRBD1. The CDR3 sequence is 14 residues long. V lost 4 bases, J lost 5 bases, and 6 bases stayed unmatched. CDR1 and CDR2 (germline): SGDLS, YYNGEE. The CDR3 is CASSNDRGRNEQYF. In DNA form, the CDR3 reads TGTGCCAGCAGCAACGACAGGGGGCGAAACGAGCAGTACTTC.

The chain is built from TRBV6-5 and TRBJ2-7; the match to TRBD1 covers 8 bases. Germline assignment: CDR1 MNHEY and CDR2 SVGAGI. The CDR3 runs 15 residues. V was clipped by 2 bases and J by 1 base; unmatched bases: 4. The CDR3 DNA is TGTGCCAGCAGTTACCCGCGACAGGGGTCCTACGAGCAGTACTTC. As protein: CASSYPRQGSYEQYF.

The rearrangement uses TRBV19 and TRBJ2-7, with D tentatively TRBD2 (5 bases). The CDR3 is 15 residues long. The germline gives CDR1 LNHDA, CDR2 SQIVND (reference sequence). V dropped 4 bases and J dropped 4 bases, with 17 bases sitting between them. Here the CDR3 DNA reads TGTGCCAGTAGTAGAGGCCTAACGGGGTGGTACGAGCAGTACTTC. Amino acid sequence: CASSRGLTGWYEQYF. Combining the CDR3 with reference TRBV19 and TRBJ2-7 gives the whole variable domain DGGITQSPKYLFRKEGQNVTLSCEQNLNHDAMYWYRQDPGQGLRLIYYSQIVNDFQKGDIAEGYSVSREKKESFPLTVTSAQKNPTAFYLCASSRGLTGWYEQYFGPGTRLTVT.

The chain couples TRBV2 to TRBJ2-6; a weak D match, TRBD1 (5 bases). The CDR3 spans 16 residues. CDR1 and CDR2 (germline): SNHLY, FYNNEI. V was clipped by 4 bases and J by 0 bases, with 10 bases between them. The CDR3 loop reads CASSGGPSSGANVLTF. The CDR3, as DNA: TGTGCCAGCAGTGGGGGCCCGAGCTCTGGGGCCAACGTCCTGACTTTC.

The chain carries TRBV27 and TRBJ2-1; 11 bases map to TRBD2. CDR3 length: 20 amino acids. V dropped 8 bases and J dropped 0; count of bases not matched to a gene: 18. Germline V gene data show CDR1 as MNHEY and CDR2 as SMNVEV (reference sequence). The CDR3 DNA is TGTGCCAGCCGAGGCCATTGGACTAGCGGGTTAGCGCCCTCCTACAATGAGCAGTTCTTC. This codes for CASRGHWTSGLAPSYNEQFF.

The V call is TRBV4-1, the J call TRBJ2-5; D could derive from TRBD1 or TRBD2 (5 bases each). The J call may be incorrect, as the DNA end agrees better with TRBJ2-7. There are 12 residues in the CDR3. Germline-derived CDR1 and CDR2 are MGHRA and YSYEKL. The CDR3 DNA follows: TGCGCCAGCAGCCAAGATGGGGGCGAGCAGTACTTC. It specifies CASSQDGGEQYF.

This chain links TRBV7-2 with TRBJ2-1; 8 positions agree with TRBD2. The trim removed 3 bases at V and 4 bases at J, leaving 5 bases unmatched. Germline V lookup: CDR1 SGHTA, CDR2 FQGNSA. The CDR3 runs to 15 residues. DNA of the CDR3: TGTGCCAGCAGCTTTACTAGCGGAGAATACAATGAGCAGTTCTTC. Its protein product is CASSFTSGEYNEQFF.

This clone has only one observation. The rearrangement links TRBV5-1 to TRBJ2-5; 11 nucleotides agree with TRBD2. Per the germline V gene, CDR1 is SGHRS and CDR2 is YFSETQ. The J segment lost 0 bases and the V segment lost 4 bases, leaving 5 bases of the junction unmatched. This CDR3 region has 16 residues. CDR3 loop: CASSVTSGMYQETQYF. CDR3 nucleotide sequence: TGCGCCAGCAGCGTGACTAGCGGGATGTACCAAGAGACCCAGTACTTC.

CDR3 amino acids: CASSPLPAGPYEQYF. CDR3 nucleotides: TGTGCCAGCAGCCCACTCCCCGCGGGACCTTACGAGCAGTACTTC. The rearrangement links TRBV6-5 to TRBJ2-7, with TRBD2 as a possible D gene (6 bases). From germline, CDR1 is MNHEY and CDR2 SVGAGI. V was cut by 6 bases and J by 4 bases, with 19 bases left in between. The CDR3 loop spans 15 amino acids.

This chain links TRBV28 with TRBJ2-7; TRBD1 agrees at 9 bases. The V gene's germline CDR1 is MDHEN and CDR2 SYDVKM. This CDR3 has 15 amino acids. V was clipped by 1 base and J by 7 bases; unmatched bases: 8. CDR3 nucleotide sequence: TGTGCCAGCAGTTTATCCGAGACAGGGGGGGAAGAGCAGTACTTC. Protein: CASSLSETGGEEQYF.

The chain has TRBV11-2 and TRBJ2-2, with 11 bases fitting TRBD2. With V trimmed by 5 bases and J by 4 bases, 6 bases remained unmatched. Germline values: CDR1 SGHAT, CDR2 FQNNGV. This CDR3 region has 16 residues. The CDR3 bases are TGTGCCAGCAGCCACCCGGGACTAGCGGTCACCGGGGAGCTGTTTTTT. Protein: CASSHPGLAVTGELFF. The complete variable domain, with remaining parts taken from reference TRBV11-2 and TRBJ2-2, reads EAGVAQSPRYKIIEKRQSVAFWCNPISGHATLYWYQQILGQGPKLLIQFQNNGVVDDSQLPKDRFSAERLKGVDSTLKIQPAKLEDSAVYLCASSHPGLAVTGELFFGEGSRLTVL.

The chain couples TRBV19 to TRBJ1-5; the D gene is possibly TRBD1 (5 bases). The CDR3 is made up of 15 amino acids. Trimming shortened V by 7 bases and J by 0 bases, and 13 bases separated the two germline ends. CDR1 is LNHDA and CDR2 is SQIVND in the germline V gene (reference sequence). CDR3 sequence (DNA): TGTGCCAGTAAGCCGGGGGGGGATAGCAATCAGCCCCAGCATTTT. Protein: CASKPGGDSNQPQHF. Full variable domain (remainder filled in from reference TRBV19 and TRBJ1-5): DGGITQSPKYLFRKEGQNVTLSCEQNLNHDAMYWYRQDPGQGLRLIYYSQIVNDFQKGDIAEGYSVSREKKESFPLTVTSAQKNPTAFYLCASKPGGDSNQPQHFGDGTRLSIL.

J is TRBJ1-2 and V is TRBV28, with TRBD1 matching 7 bases. Looked up from germline, CDR1 is MDHEN and CDR2 is SYDVKM. Trimming removed 4 bases from V and 8 bases from J; junction bases left unmatched: 13. This CDR3 is 15 amino acids long. The CDR3 bases are TGTGCCAGCAGTTGGCTCTACAGGGGCAGAGGCGGCTACACCTTC. Protein sequence: CASSWLYRGRGGYTF.

CDR3: CSVGLFYNEQFF. The CDR3 region has the DNA TGCAGCGTTGGACTTTTCTACAATGAGCAGTTCTTC. The chain carries TRBV29-1 and TRBJ2-1; D is ambiguous. This CDR3 contains 12 residues. Deletions cut 4 bases from V and 3 bases from J, with 7 bases between. CDR1 is SQVTM and CDR2 is ANQGSEA in the germline V gene.

This chain links TRBV18 with TRBJ2-5, with D perhaps matching TRBD1 (6 bases). V gave up 3 bases and J gave up 2 bases, with 22 bases separating them. The CDR3 spans 18 residues. In germline, CDR1 is KGHSH, CDR2 LQKENI. The CDR3: CASSPKPLLGQPQETQYF. CDR3 nucleotide sequence: TGTGCCAGCTCACCTAAGCCTCTCCTCGGACAGCCTCAAGAGACCCAGTACTTC.

The rearrangement uses TRBV6-6 and TRBJ1-1; D possibly corresponds to TRBD1 (5 bases). The CDR3 sequence is 13 residues long. Germline CDR1 reads MNHNY; CDR2 reads SVGAGI (reference sequence). Trimming pared 6 bases from V and 2 bases from J, leaving 10 bases between. In DNA form, the CDR3 reads TGTGCCAGCAGCCTAACAGGTAACACTGAAGCTTTCTTT. Its protein is CASSLTGNTEAFF.

The chain is built from TRBV7-9 and TRBJ2-1; 13 bases line up with TRBD2. From germline, CDR1 is SEHNR and CDR2 FQNEAQ (reference sequence). This CDR3 has 18 residues. V lost 5 bases to trimming and J lost 1 base; unmatched junction nucleotides: 8. CDR3 region: CASSLRTSGSWSYNEQFF. The CDR3 DNA sequence: TGTGCCAGCAGCCTACGGACTAGCGGGAGCTGGTCCTACAATGAGCAGTTCTTC.

The rearrangement links TRBV25-1 to TRBJ2-2; D perhaps matches TRBD1 (6 bases). The CDR3 is 15 amino acids. Per the germline V gene, CDR1 is MGHDK and CDR2 is SYGVNS. Trimming shortened V by 3 bases and J by 5 bases, and 13 bases separated the two germline ends. As DNA, the CDR3 is TGTGCCAGCAGTGAGGGGGCAGGGCTGACCGGGGAGCTGTTTTTT. Translating it yields CASSEGAGLTGELFF.

The chain links TRBV2 to TRBJ2-2; no clear D. V dropped 6 bases and J dropped 3 bases, with 8 bases sitting between them. This CDR3 comprises 13 residues. Germline values: CDR1 SNHLY, CDR2 FYNNEI. CDR3 bases: TGTGCCAGCAGACCCTGGGACACCGGGGAGCTGTTTTTT. It codes for CASRPWDTGELFF.

The rearrangement joins TRBV4-1 to TRBJ2-7; no clear D gene. The CDR3 loop spans 13 amino acids. Germline CDR1 reads MGHRA; CDR2 reads YSYEKL. The ends were cut back, 1 base at V and 3 bases at J, with 7 bases in the middle. CDR3 residues: CASSQAEHYEQYF. DNA of the CDR3: TGCGCCAGCAGCCAAGCGGAGCACTACGAGCAGTACTTC.

The chain employs TRBV7-2 and TRBJ2-1; 9 bases match TRBD2. Unmatched junction bases numbered 7, after V lost 6 bases and J lost 4 bases. The germline V gene has CDR1 SGHTA and CDR2 FQGNSA. The CDR3 has 15 amino acids. The CDR3 spells CASRIGTSQYNEQFF. In DNA form, the CDR3 reads TGTGCCAGCAGGATCGGGACTAGCCAATACAATGAGCAGTTCTTC.

This clone has just one count. This sequence joins TRBV19 and TRBJ1-2, with 7 bases matching TRBD1. V shed 2 bases and J 4 bases; nucleotides not matched to a gene: 4. The germline V gene has CDR1 LNHDA and CDR2 SQIVND (reference sequence). The length of the CDR3 is 14 residues. This chain's CDR3 is CASSITGDPYGYTF. The CDR3 bases are TGTGCCAGTAGTATAACAGGGGACCCCTATGGCTACACCTTC.

The chain uses TRBV10-2 and TRBJ1-1, with D hard to call. From germline, CDR1 is WSHSY and CDR2 SAAADI. The CDR3 spans 16 residues. The germline V and J ends were trimmed by 3 bases and 1 base, with 15 bases remaining between them. This CDR3 reads CASSEDMWAGNTEAFF. CDR3 nucleotides: TGCGCCAGCAGTGAAGATATGTGGGCGGGGAACACTGAAGCTTTCTTT.